These 14 T cell receptor beta chains share one sample of origin, sequenced in a study of blood T cell repertoires in COVID-19. Clones were read by immunoSEQ multiplex PCR, and TCRdb kept only the in-frame ones, dropping some. The sample holds around 360,000 clones, 87% seen once. Sequencing was performed on PBMCs or T cells enriched from blood (not recorded which). These receptor sequences come from a man aged 40-50 years in a cohort exposed to, infected with or recovered from COVID-19 (not recorded which).

The CDR3 reads CASSRGNRDRDYNEQFF. CDR3 nucleotide sequence: TGTGCCAGCAGCAGGGGGAACCGGGACAGGGACTACAATGAGCAGTTCTTC. The V and J genes are TRBV7-8 and TRBJ2-1, with 9 positions matching TRBD1. J gave up 3 bases and V 5 bases, and 11 bases lay outside the gene matches. In germline, CDR1 is SGHVS, CDR2 FQNEAQ. The CDR3 is made up of 17 amino acids.

The J gene is TRBJ2-4, the V gene TRBV20-1, with unresolved D. Germline values: CDR1 DFQATT, CDR2 SNEGSKA (reference sequence). The CDR3 is 13 amino acids. V was cut by 3 bases and J by 0 bases, with 6 bases left in between. The CDR3 reads CSASVLAKNIQYF. CDR3 DNA: TGCAGTGCTAGTGTACTAGCCAAAAACATTCAGTACTTC.

The gene calls are TRBV29-1 and TRBJ1-5; a possible D gene is TRBD1 (5 bases). The V and J ends lost 5 bases and 3 bases respectively, with 11 bases between them. The germline V gene has CDR1 SQVTM and CDR2 ANQGSEA. The length of the CDR3 is 13 residues. Here the CDR3 reads CSVLQGLNQPQHF. In DNA, the CDR3 is TGCAGCGTTCTTCAGGGCCTCAATCAGCCCCAGCATTTT.

The V call is TRBV5-1, the J call TRBJ2-3, with D possibly being TRBD1 (6 bases). Germline V gene sequence: CDR1 SGHRS, CDR2 YFSETQ. This CDR3 region has 15 residues. The germline V and J ends were trimmed by 4 bases and 5 bases, with 17 bases remaining between them. The CDR3 reads CASSVTTGRGDTQYF. CDR3 sequence (DNA): TGCGCCAGCAGCGTAACTACAGGGCGTGGAGATACGCAGTATTTT.

V is TRBV3-1 (or the pseudogene TRBV3-2) and J is TRBJ2-7; 8 positions match TRBD2. This CDR3 contains 15 residues. V lost 2 bases and J lost 3; bases outside the gene matches: 6. Per the germline V gene, CDR1 is LGHDT and CDR2 is YNNKEL (reference sequence). CDR3 bases: TGTGCCAGCAGCCAAACTAGCGGTACGTTCTACGAGCAGTACTTC. Encoded protein: CASSQTSGTFYEQYF.

As to this clone: Other DNA sequences in the same sample also yield this CDR3. This chain joins TRBV5-1 and TRBJ2-1; TRBD1 matches at 10 bases. Trimming removed 4 bases from V and 5 bases from J; junction bases left unmatched: 6. CDR1 and CDR2 from the germline V gene are SGHRS and YFSETQ. This CDR3 is built from 15 residues. The CDR3 DNA reads as TGCGCCAGCAGCCTAGGGACAGGGGTTGACAATGAGCAGTTCTTC. Translating it yields CASSLGTGVDNEQFF.

CDR3 loop: CASSRRTGYTDTQYF. The CDR3 DNA reads TGTGCCAGCTCACGCAGGACAGGGTACACAGATACGCAGTATTTT. The chain employs TRBV18 and TRBJ2-3; TRBD1 agrees at 8 bases. Trimming at V came to 4 bases and at J to 2 bases, leaving 5 bases not matched to a gene. In germline, CDR1 is KGHSH, CDR2 LQKENI. The CDR3 has 15 residues.

This clone was counted between two and nine times. This chain links TRBV6-4 with TRBJ1-6, with D tentatively TRBD1 (5 bases). There are 14 residues in the CDR3. The V and J ends lost 6 bases and 9 bases respectively, with 15 bases between them. In germline, CDR1 is MRHNA, CDR2 SNTAGT. The CDR3 DNA is TGTGCCAGCAGAGCCCCAGGGTTCGGTTCACCCCTCCACTTT. Amino acid sequence: CASRAPGFGSPLHF.

V and J are TRBV14 and TRBJ2-5; TRBD2 aligns across 10 bases. The V gene's germline CDR1 is SGHDN and CDR2 FVKESK. The trim removed 2 bases at V and 1 base at J, leaving 4 bases unmatched. The CDR3 covers 16 residues. The CDR3 region is CASSQLLAGPQETQYF. CDR3 DNA: TGTGCCAGCAGCCAACTACTAGCGGGGCCCCAAGAGACCCAGTACTTC. Looking up the rest from reference TRBV14 and TRBJ2-5 gives the full variable domain: EAGVTQFPSHSVIEKGQTVTLRCDPISGHDNLYWYRRVMGKEIKFLLHFVKESKQDESGMPNNRFLAERTGGTYSTLKVQPAELEDSGVYFCASSQLLAGPQETQYFGPGTRLLVL.

The chain employs TRBV18 and TRBJ2-2; TRBD1 aligns across 10 bases. CDR1 KGHSH and CDR2 LQKENI come from the germline V gene. The CDR3 has 16 residues. V was pared by 3 bases and J by 4 bases, with 5 bases of the junction left unmatched. CDR3 sequence (DNA): TGTGCCAGCTCACCGGGACAGGGGCTTCTCACCGGGGAGCTGTTTTTT. Protein sequence: CASSPGQGLLTGELFF.

The chain carries TRBV11-2 and TRBJ1-6; D is unclear. The CDR3 length is 17 residues. Germline assignment: CDR1 SGHAT and CDR2 FQNNGV. The V and J ends lost 4 bases and 0 bases respectively, with 13 bases between them. CDR3 amino acids: CASSSQAARSYNSPLHF. In nucleotides, the CDR3 is TGTGCCAGCAGCTCCCAAGCGGCCCGCTCCTATAATTCACCCCTCCACTTT.

The chain joins TRBV7-8 to TRBJ2-5; tentatively, D is TRBD2 (5 bases). The CDR3 has 13 residues. The germline gives CDR1 SGHVS, CDR2 FQNEAQ. Between the trimmed V and J ends, which lost 8 bases and 1 base, there was a span of 11 bases. CDR3 amino acids: CASARGLQETQYF. The CDR3 DNA follows: TGTGCCAGCGCACGCGGGCTCCAAGAGACCCAGTACTTC.

The chain recombines TRBV24-1 with TRBJ2-2; maybe TRBD1 (7 bases). V was clipped by 2 bases and J by 3 bases, with 18 bases between them. CDR3 length equals 18 residues. Germline assignment: CDR1 KGHDR and CDR2 SFDVKD. As DNA, the CDR3 is TGTGCCACCAGTGATTGGGGGGAGACAGGGACTCACACCGGGGAGCTGTTTTTT. Translated, it gives CATSDWGETGTHTGELFF.

This rearrangement joins TRBV5-1 to TRBJ1-4; D not resolved. The germline CDR1 and CDR2 sequences are SGHRS and YFSETQ. The V gene lost 2 bases and the J gene lost 7 bases, with 3 bases spanning the gap. The CDR3 is 11 residues long. The CDR3 DNA follows: TGCGCCAGCAGCTTCGGTGAAAAACTGTTTTTT. Translation: CASSFGEKLFF.